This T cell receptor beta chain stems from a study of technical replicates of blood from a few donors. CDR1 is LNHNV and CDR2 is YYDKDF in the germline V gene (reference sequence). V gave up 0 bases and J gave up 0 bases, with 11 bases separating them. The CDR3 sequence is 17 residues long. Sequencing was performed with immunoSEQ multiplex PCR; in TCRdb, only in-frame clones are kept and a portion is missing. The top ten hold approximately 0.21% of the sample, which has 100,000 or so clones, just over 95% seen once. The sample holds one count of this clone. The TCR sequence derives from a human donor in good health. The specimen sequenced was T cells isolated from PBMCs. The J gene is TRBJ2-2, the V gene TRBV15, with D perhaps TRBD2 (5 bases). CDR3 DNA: TGTGCCACCAGCAGAGATCGAGGGAGAGCGAACACCGGGGAGCTGTTTTTT. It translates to CATSRDRGRANTGELFF.